Presented here are 2 T cell receptor beta chains from one specimen sequenced in a study of blood T cell repertoires in COVID-19. Sequenced by immunoSEQ multiplex PCR; TCRdb stores in-frame clones only, minus some. The sample yields approximately 210,000 clones, 92% seen once. Sequencing used peripheral blood. These receptors were obtained from a man in his thirties or forties with acute or convalescent COVID-19.

The chain employs TRBV14 and TRBJ2-5; D is perhaps TRBD1 (5 bases). From germline, CDR1 is SGHDN and CDR2 FVKESK. Trimming took off 4 bases at V and 0 bases at J, with 15 bases between the two ends. The CDR3 consists of 16 residues. In nucleotides, the CDR3 is TGTGCCAGCAGCCCAGGACATCTGGTGTACCAAGAGACCCAGTACTTC. It encodes CASSPGHLVYQETQYF.

V gene TRBV6-5 combines with J gene TRBJ1-2; 9 bases fit TRBD1. After removal of 6 bases from V and 3 bases from J, the junction contained 5 bases not matched to a gene. The V gene's germline CDR1 is MNHEY and CDR2 SVGAGI. The CDR3 is 14 residues long. CDR3 sequence (DNA): TGTGCCAGCAGACGGGACAGGGAATACTATGGCTACACCTTC. It specifies CASRRDREYYGYTF.